This is a list of T cell receptor beta chains from one sample in a study of human T cells and chemical hapten exposure. TCRdb reprocessed the RACE reads via MiXCR and lists one record per CDR3 protein. The sample lists 110,000 or so distinct CDR3 sequences, 34% occurring once. Sample: whole blood, taken in connection with sensitization to the hapten diphenylcyclopropenone (DPC). The receptors were gathered from a man in his forties or fifties with alopecia areata. Some clones in this sample may be carry-over from other donors' samples. Each CDR3 is given with its conserved first and last residue. Each record gives: D gene, J gene, clone size, V gene, CDR3 protein, CDR3 DNA. D genes are given only for firm matches. Rows give clone size only sometimes, using once, few, many, or a class for an expanded clone.

>-|TRBJ2-3|many|TRBV2
CASRLTGASTDTQYF
TGTGCCAGCAGGCTGACAGGAGCAAGCACAGATACGCAGTATTTT
>TRBD1|TRBJ1-6|-|TRBV3-1
CASSSRQGATYNSPLHF
TGTGCCAGCAGCTCCCGACAGGGGGCAACCTATAATTCACCCCTCCACTTT
>-|TRBJ2-3|-|TRBV7-2
CASRAGTHLYTDTQYF
TGTGCCAGCAGGGCCGGGACTCACCTCTACACAGATACGCAGTATTTT
>TRBD2|TRBJ2-3|-|TRBV18
CASSPPLIAGGTDTQYF
TGTGCCAGCTCACCACCGTTGATAGCGGGGGGCACAGATACGCAGTATTTT
>TRBD1|TRBJ1-1|-|TRBV6-5
CASRPYWDRLLNTEAFF
TGTGCCAGCAGGCCCTACTGGGACAGGTTGCTAAACACTGAAGCTTTCTTT
>-|TRBJ2-3|-|TRBV3-1
CASSSGYGTDTQYF
TGTGCCAGCAGCTCCGGGTATGGCACAGATACGCAGTATTTT
>TRBD1|TRBJ1-2|-|TRBV5-1
CASSSVQGARGYGYTF
TGCGCCAGCAGCTCGGTACAGGGGGCGCGAGGCTATGGCTACACCTTC
>-|TRBJ1-5|-|TRBV18
CASSPLPTGPNQPQHF
TGTGCCAGCTCACCACTCCCGACTGGCCCCAATCAGCCCCAGCATTTT
>TRBD1|TRBJ2-3|-|TRBV29-1
CSASRQGSPTDTQYF
TGCAGCGCCTCCAGACAGGGAAGTCCGACAGATACGCAGTATTTT
>-|TRBJ2-3|-|TRBV5-1
CASSLIQVTDTQYF
TGCGCCAGCAGCTTGATTCAGGTGACTGATACGCAGTATTTT
>-|TRBJ2-5|-|TRBV2
CASRYRGGQETQYF
TGTGCCAGCAGGTATAGAGGAGGGCAAGAGACCCAGTACTTC
>-|TRBJ2-3|few|TRBV9
CASSVFGSSSTDTQYF
TGTGCCAGCAGCGTATTTGGGTCCAGTAGCACAGATACGCAGTATTTT
>TRBD1|TRBJ2-3|few|TRBV6-2/TRBV6-3
CASEPGTGGYTQYF
TGTGCCAGCGAACCCGGGACAGGGGGGTATACGCAGTATTTT
>TRBD2|TRBJ2-7|once|TRBV20-1
CSADPASGSYEQYF
TGCAGTGCTGACCCGGCTAGCGGGAGCTACGAGCAGTACTTC
>-|TRBJ2-7|-|TRBV29-1
CSVEEQGSGYEQYF
TGCAGCGTTGAAGAGCAGGGGTCGGGGTACGAGCAGTACTTC
>-|TRBJ2-3|-|TRBV4-2
CASSQERGAGTDTQYF
TGTGCCAGCAGCCAAGAGAGGGGCGCGGGTACAGATACGCAGTATTTT
>TRBD1|TRBJ2-4|-|TRBV14
CASSRNTGVEVIQYF
TGTGCCAGCAGCCGCAACACAGGGGTCGAGGTCATTCAGTACTTC
>-|TRBJ1-1|-|TRBV11-1
CASSLERHRNTEAFF
TGTGCCAGCAGCTTAGAGAGACACAGGAACACTGAAGCTTTCTTT
>-|TRBJ1-4|few|TRBV6-6
CASSPHMGEEKLFF
TGTGCCAGCAGTCCCCATATGGGGGAAGAAAAACTGTTTTTT
>TRBD1|TRBJ2-5|-|TRBV7-2
CASSYQWTGETQYF
TGTGCCAGCAGCTACCAATGGACAGGGGAGACCCAGTACTTC
>-|TRBJ1-3|-|TRBV4-1
CASSQKDRNGYTIYF
TGCGCCAGCAGCCAAAAAGACAGGAACGGATACACCATATATTTT
>-|TRBJ2-3|few|TRBV7-6
CASSLRFAKEVDTQYF
TGTGCCAGCAGCTTAAGATTTGCGAAGGAGGTGGATACGCAGTATTTT
>TRBD2|TRBJ2-3|-|TRBV12-3/TRBV12-4
CASSYLAGGTDTQYF
TGTGCCAGCAGCTATCTAGCGGGAGGCACAGATACGCAGTATTTT
>TRBD2|TRBJ2-4|few|TRBV5-1
CASSLGTSGRPKNIQYF
TGCGCCAGCAGCTTGGGAACTAGCGGGAGGCCCAAAAACATTCAGTACTTC
>-|TRBJ1-1|-|TRBV18
CASSLDPPMNTEAFF
TGTGCCAGCTCACTAGATCCCCCCATGAACACTGAAGCTTTCTTT
>-|TRBJ2-1|-|TRBV7-2
CASSSQLWNEQFF
TGTGCCAGCAGCTCACAGTTGTGGAATGAGCAGTTCTTC
>TRBD2|TRBJ2-1|-|TRBV7-2
CASTLAGLVYNEQFF
TGTGCCAGCACACTAGCGGGCCTAGTCTACAATGAGCAGTTCTTC
>TRBD1|TRBJ2-6|few|TRBV20-1
CSARETPGQAISGANVLTF
TGCAGTGCTAGAGAAACCCCGGGACAGGCCATCTCAGGGGCCAACGTCCTGACTTTC
>-|TRBJ1-1|few|TRBV7-2
CASSLGGGGSFF
TGTGCCAGCAGCTTAGGAGGGGGAGGTTCTTTCTTT
>-|TRBJ2-3|few|TRBV10-3
CAIKGQLADTQYF
TGTGCCATCAAGGGGCAGTTAGCAGATACGCAGTATTTT
>-|TRBJ1-6|-|TRBV11-2
CASSNRAGTENSPLHF
TGTGCCAGCAGTAACCGGGCCGGGACGGAGAATTCACCCCTCCACTTT
>-|TRBJ2-2|-|TRBV25-1
CASSEIRTENTGELFF
TGTGCCAGCAGTGAGATCCGGACGGAGAACACCGGGGAGCTGTTTTTT
>-|TRBJ2-6|-|TRBV6-6
CASSDGLSRSGANVLTF
TGTGCCAGCAGCGACGGACTTTCCCGGTCTGGGGCCAACGTCCTGACTTTC
>TRBD2|TRBJ2-2|-|TRBV6-2/TRBV6-3
CASSYRPWTSGRSNTGELFF
TGTGCCAGCAGTTATCGGCCCTGGACTAGCGGGAGATCGAACACCGGGGAGCTGTTTTTT
>-|TRBJ1-2|once|TRBV6-1
CASTDTGSGGYTF
TGTGCCAGCACCGATACGGGTTCGGGTGGCTACACCTTC
>-|TRBJ1-5|few|TRBV9
CASSADLNQPQHF
TGTGCCAGCAGCGCGGACCTTAATCAGCCCCAGCATTTT
>-|TRBJ1-1|-|TRBV5-1
CASSLGRVGDTEAFF
TGCGCCAGCAGCTTGGGCCGGGTCGGGGACACTGAAGCTTTCTTT
>TRBD2|TRBJ2-2|many|TRBV20-1
CSARITSDTGELFF
TGCAGTGCTAGAATAACTAGCGACACCGGGGAGCTGTTTTTT
>-|TRBJ2-2|few|TRBV11-1
CASSKQGKSTGELFF
TGTGCCAGCAGCAAACAGGGAAAGAGCACCGGGGAGCTGTTTTTT
>-|TRBJ2-3|few|TRBV11-3
CASSSGEADTQYF
TGTGCCAGCAGTTCGGGCGAGGCGGATACGCAGTATTTT
>TRBD2|TRBJ2-1|few|TRBV2
CASSRTSGLDNEQFF
TGTGCCAGCAGCCGGACTAGCGGGTTGGACAATGAGCAGTTCTTC
>TRBD1|TRBJ1-3|few|TRBV7-9
CASSPRTGSSGNTIYF
TGTGCCAGCAGCCCAAGGACAGGGAGCTCTGGAAACACCATATATTTT
>-|TRBJ2-3|few|TRBV12-3/TRBV12-4
CASSLVLAPTDTQYF
TGTGCCAGCAGTTTAGTACTAGCCCCGACAGATACGCAGTATTTT
>-|TRBJ1-1|-|TRBV6-5
CASSYAQNTEAFF
TGTGCCAGCAGTTACGCACAGAACACTGAAGCTTTCTTT
>-|TRBJ1-3|-|TRBV27
CASSPRTGNTIYF
TGTGCCAGCAGTCCCAGGACTGGAAACACCATATATTTT
>TRBD2|TRBJ2-1|-|TRBV12-5
CASGSPSGSSYNEQFF
TGTGCTAGTGGTTCACCTAGCGGGAGCTCCTACAATGAGCAGTTCTTC